The T cell receptor (beta chain) under discussion was sequenced for a study of breast tumors, draining lymph nodes, adjacent tissues. Broader study findings: Tumor TCR diversity was below lymph nodes but above nontumor tissue. That most tumor T cells come from lymph nodes remained unproven. Findings are consistent with lymph node origin and intratumoral expansion of most tumor T cells. Tumor and nontumor repertoires were significantly more similar in luminal-like than in basal-like breast cancer.

TCRdb called the multiplex PCR reads again in MiXCR, with one record for every CDR3 protein. The data contain 150,000 or so distinct CDR3 sequences, around 35% of them seen just once; the ten biggest clones take up about 3.7%. Concerning this clonotype itself: Its antigen is not known.

The lymph nodes were axillary draining lymph nodes from breast cancer patients. What was sequenced was axillary lymph node tissue. The sequence derives from a female donor with breast cancer. Some clones in this sample may be carry-over from other donors' samples.

The CDR3 sequence is CASSVGTVNYGYTF. DNA of the CDR3: TGTGCCAGCAGCGTAGGGACAGTAAACTATGGCTACACCTTC. The chain uses TRBV9 and TRBJ1-2; maybe TRBD1 (6 bases). Germline-derived CDR1 and CDR2 are SGDLS and YYNGEE. The CDR3 is 14 residues long. V was clipped by 0 bases and J by 2 bases, with 8 bases between them. Supplemented by reference TRBV9 and TRBJ1-2, the full variable domain reads DSGVTQTPKHLITATGQRVTLRCSPRSGDLSVYWYQQSLDQGLQFLIQYYNGEERAKGNILERFSAQQFPDLHSELNLSSLELGDSALYFCASSVGTVNYGYTFGSGTRLTVV.